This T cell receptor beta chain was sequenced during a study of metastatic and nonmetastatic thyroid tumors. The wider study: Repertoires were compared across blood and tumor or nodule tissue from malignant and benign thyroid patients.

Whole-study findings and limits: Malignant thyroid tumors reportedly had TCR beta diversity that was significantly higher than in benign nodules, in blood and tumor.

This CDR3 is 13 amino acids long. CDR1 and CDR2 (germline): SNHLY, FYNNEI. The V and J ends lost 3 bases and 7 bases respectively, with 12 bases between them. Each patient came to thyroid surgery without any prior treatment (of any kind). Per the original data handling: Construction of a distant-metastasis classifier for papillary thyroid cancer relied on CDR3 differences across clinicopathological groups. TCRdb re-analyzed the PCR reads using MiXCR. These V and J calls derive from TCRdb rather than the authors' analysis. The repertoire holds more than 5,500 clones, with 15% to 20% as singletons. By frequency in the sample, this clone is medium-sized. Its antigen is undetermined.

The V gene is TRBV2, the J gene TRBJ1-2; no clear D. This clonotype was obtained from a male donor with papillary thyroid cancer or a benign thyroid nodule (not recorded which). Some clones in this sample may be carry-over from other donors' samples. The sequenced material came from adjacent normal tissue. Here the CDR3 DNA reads TGTGCCAGCAGTGATCAGTCGGCGGGTGGCTACACCTTC. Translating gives CASSDQSAGGYTF.